This T cell receptor beta chain was recorded in a study of blood T cell repertoires in COVID-19. Details on this clone: In the same sample, other DNA sequences code for this CDR3.

Trimming shortened V by 4 bases and J by 6 bases, and 7 bases separated the two germline ends. The length of the CDR3 is 12 residues. In the original processing: It was from reference gene primer amplification that nucleated cell counts were estimated. This table comes from immunoSEQ multiplex PCR, and its TCRdb copy is limited to in-frame clones, with some not included. The DNA gave D and trimming, while V, J and clone size come from that table. The table includes under 250,000 clones, under 90% detected once. The origin of this receptor is a man in his forties or fifties with COVID-19, enrolled during active disease. V usage is TRBV12-3 or TRBV12-4 and J usage is TRBJ1-5, with unresolved D. Sample: peripheral blood. For the CDR3, the DNA is TGTGCCAGCAGTTCAACCGGTCAGCCCCAGCATTTT. Protein: CASSSTGQPQHF.